This T cell receptor beta chain came from a study of Graves' ophthalmopathy and Graves' hyperthyroidism. Study-level points and caveats: The authors also found most expanded thyroid clonotypes above 0.001 frequency in blood.

The TCR beta CDR3 regions underwent amplification from RNA transcripts. Amplification began with first-round RT-PCR using HTBI primers, then second-round multiplex PCR was performed. TCRdb re-called the multiplex PCR reads with MiXCR, one entry per CDR3 protein. There are some 520,000 distinct CDR3 sequences in the sample; 13% to 15% occur only once, and roughly 9.8% lies in the top ten. This CDR3 has 15 amino acids. V lost 2 bases to trimming and J lost 0 bases, with 7 bases between them. From germline, CDR1 is SGHTA and CDR2 FQGTGA. Ten or more counts support this clonotype. Its cognate antigen is unknown.

The TCR sequence derives from a young woman with Graves' ophthalmopathy. The sequencing input was blood. This chain links TRBV7-3 with TRBJ2-2; D is perhaps TRBD1 or TRBD2 (5 bases each). CDR3 sequence (DNA): TGTGCCAGCAGCTTACAGGGACCGAACACCGGGGAGCTGTTTTTT. Its translation: CASSLQGPNTGELFF.